This TCR beta chain was sequenced in a study of graft-versus-host responses after intestinal transplantation. Study background: Induction using anti-thymocyte globulin, followed by tacrolimus and steroids for two to four years, was given to all recipients. Regarding the study as a whole: Declining HvG levels early post-transplant were linked to peak circulating GvH clone levels.

In regard to this clone: Its antigen is undetermined. Sequence at one end of the junction differs from germline and may be a read error. At the DNA level, this CDR3 is encoded by other sequences in the same sample as well.

Here immunoSEQ multiplex PCR was the method, and the copy in TCRdb shows in-frame clones only, minus some. The data contain tens of thousands of clones, roughly 89% of them seen just once; the ten biggest clones take up about 0.28%. CDR1 is MDHEN, CDR2 SYDVKM, per germline. This CDR3 is 11 amino acids long. The origin of this receptor is a human donor who received an intestinal transplant. Source: unstimulated CD4+ T cells sorted from spleen or lymph node cells, taken before intestinal transplant. V gene TRBV28 combines with J gene TRBJ2-2, with 9 bases matching TRBD2. CDR3 coding DNA: TGTGCCAGCAGCCGCGGGGGGGAGTTGTTTTTT. It translates to CASSRGGELFF.